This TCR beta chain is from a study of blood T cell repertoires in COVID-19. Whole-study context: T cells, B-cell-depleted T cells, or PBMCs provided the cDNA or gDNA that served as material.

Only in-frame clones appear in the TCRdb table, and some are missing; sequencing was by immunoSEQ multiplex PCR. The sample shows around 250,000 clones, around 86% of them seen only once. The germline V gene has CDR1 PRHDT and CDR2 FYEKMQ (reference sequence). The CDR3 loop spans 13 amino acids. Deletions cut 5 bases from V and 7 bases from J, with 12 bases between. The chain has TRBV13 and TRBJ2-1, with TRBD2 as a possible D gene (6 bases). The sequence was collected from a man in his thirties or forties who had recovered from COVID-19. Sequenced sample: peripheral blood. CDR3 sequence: CASSIGTLNEQFF. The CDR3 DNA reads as TGTGCCAGCAGCATCGGGACTCTGAATGAGCAGTTCTTC. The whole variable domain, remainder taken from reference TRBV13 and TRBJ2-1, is AAGVIQSPRHLIKEKRETATLKCYPIPRHDTVYWYQQGPGQDPQFLISFYEKMQSDKGSIPDRFSAQQFSDYHSELNMSSLELGDSALYFCASSIGTLNEQFFGPGTRLTVL.